This T cell receptor beta chain came from a study of blood T cell repertoires in COVID-19. Study context: There were acute and convalescent COVID-19 samples, and they came from the United States, Italy and Spain.

Measured with immunoSEQ multiplex PCR; TCRdb has only the in-frame clones, and not every one. The data contain about 100,000 clones, roughly nine tenths of them seen just once; the ten biggest clones take up 6.5% to 8%. Looked up from germline, CDR1 is KGHSH and CDR2 is LQKENI. Trimming removed 3 bases from V and 3 bases from J, with 11 bases in between. This CDR3 has 14 amino acids. Sequencing was carried out using peripheral blood. The rearrangement joins TRBV18 to TRBJ2-5; D not certain. This TCR came from a man under 40 in a cohort sampled during active COVID-19. In DNA, the CDR3 is TGTGCCAGCTCACCTACGGCAGGTGAAGAGACCCAGTACTTC. Protein sequence: CASSPTAGEETQYF.